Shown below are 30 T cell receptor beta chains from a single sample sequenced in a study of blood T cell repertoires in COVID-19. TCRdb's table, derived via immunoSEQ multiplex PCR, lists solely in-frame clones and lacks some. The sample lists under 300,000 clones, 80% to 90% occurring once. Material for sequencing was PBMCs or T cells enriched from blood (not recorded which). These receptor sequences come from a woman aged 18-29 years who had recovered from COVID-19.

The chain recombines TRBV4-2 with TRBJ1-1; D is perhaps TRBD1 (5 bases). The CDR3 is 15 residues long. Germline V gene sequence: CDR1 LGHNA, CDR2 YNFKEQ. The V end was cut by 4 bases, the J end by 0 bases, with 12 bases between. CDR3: CASSPDDSLNTEAFF. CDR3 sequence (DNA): TGTGCCAGCAGCCCTGATGACAGTCTGAACACTGAAGCTTTCTTT.

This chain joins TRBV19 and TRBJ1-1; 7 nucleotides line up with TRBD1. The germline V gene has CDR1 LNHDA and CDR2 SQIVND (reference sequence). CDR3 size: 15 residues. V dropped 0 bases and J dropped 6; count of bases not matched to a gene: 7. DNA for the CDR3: TGTGCCAGTAGTATAGATAAGGGGGCGATCGCTGAAGCTTTCTTT. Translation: CASSIDKGAIAEAFF.

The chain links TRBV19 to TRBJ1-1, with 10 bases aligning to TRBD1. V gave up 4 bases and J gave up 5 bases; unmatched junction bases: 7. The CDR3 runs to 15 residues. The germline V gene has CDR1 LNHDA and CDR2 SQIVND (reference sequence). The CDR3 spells CASSNPWTGGTEAFF. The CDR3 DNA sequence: TGTGCCAGTAGTAACCCCTGGACAGGGGGTACTGAAGCTTTCTTT.

The CDR3 DNA reads TGTGCCAGCAGCGTAGATGTTTTAGATGGGCGTACGCAGTATTTT. Its protein product is CASSVDVLDGRTQYF. V gene TRBV9 combines with J gene TRBJ2-3; D not certain. Germline V lookup: CDR1 SGDLS, CDR2 YYNGEE. This CDR3 is built from 15 residues. V was pared by 0 bases and J by 8 bases, with 16 bases between.

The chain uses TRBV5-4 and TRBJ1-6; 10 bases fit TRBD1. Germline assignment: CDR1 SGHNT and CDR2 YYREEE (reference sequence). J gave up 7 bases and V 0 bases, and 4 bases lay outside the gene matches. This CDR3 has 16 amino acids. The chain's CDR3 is CASSLGGGQGNSPLHF. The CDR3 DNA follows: TGTGCCAGCAGCTTGGGGGGGGGACAGGGGAATTCACCCCTCCACTTT.

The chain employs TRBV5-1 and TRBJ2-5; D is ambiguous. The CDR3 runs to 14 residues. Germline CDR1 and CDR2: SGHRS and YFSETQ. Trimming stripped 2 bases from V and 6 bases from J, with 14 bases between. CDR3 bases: TGCGCCAGCAGCTTCAGTAGCTCCGAACAGACCCAGTACTTC. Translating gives CASSFSSSEQTQYF.

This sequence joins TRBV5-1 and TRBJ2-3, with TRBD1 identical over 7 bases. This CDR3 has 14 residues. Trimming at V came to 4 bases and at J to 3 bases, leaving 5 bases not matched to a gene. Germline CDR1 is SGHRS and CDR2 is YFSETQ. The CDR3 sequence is CASSLGQETDTQYF. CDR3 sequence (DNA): TGCGCCAGCAGCCTCGGACAGGAGACAGATACGCAGTATTTT. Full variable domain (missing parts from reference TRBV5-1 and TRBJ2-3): KAGVTQTPRYLIKTRGQQVTLSCSPISGHRSVSWYQQTPGQGLQFLFEYFSETQRNKGNFPGRFSGRQFSNSRSEMNVSTLELGDSALYLCASSLGQETDTQYFGPGTRLTVL.

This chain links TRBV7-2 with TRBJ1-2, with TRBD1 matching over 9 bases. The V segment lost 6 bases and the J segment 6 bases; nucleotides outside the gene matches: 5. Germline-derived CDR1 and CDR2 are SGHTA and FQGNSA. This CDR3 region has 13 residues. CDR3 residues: CASRITGGHGYTF. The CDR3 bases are TGTGCCAGCAGGATCACAGGGGGCCATGGCTACACCTTC.

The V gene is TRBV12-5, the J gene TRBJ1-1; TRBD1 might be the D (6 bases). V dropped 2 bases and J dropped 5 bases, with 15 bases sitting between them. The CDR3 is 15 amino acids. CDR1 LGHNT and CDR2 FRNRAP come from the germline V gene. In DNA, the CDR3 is TGTGCTAGTGGTTTGATCCAACAGGGTGTTACTGAAGCTTTCTTT. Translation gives CASGLIQQGVTEAFF.

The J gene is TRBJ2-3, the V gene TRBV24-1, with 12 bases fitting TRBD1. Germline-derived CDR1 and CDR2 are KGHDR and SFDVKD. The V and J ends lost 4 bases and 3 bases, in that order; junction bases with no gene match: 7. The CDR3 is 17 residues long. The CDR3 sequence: CATSDRGQGADTDTQYF. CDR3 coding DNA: TGTGCCACCAGTGACCGGGGACAGGGGGCTGATACAGATACGCAGTATTTT.

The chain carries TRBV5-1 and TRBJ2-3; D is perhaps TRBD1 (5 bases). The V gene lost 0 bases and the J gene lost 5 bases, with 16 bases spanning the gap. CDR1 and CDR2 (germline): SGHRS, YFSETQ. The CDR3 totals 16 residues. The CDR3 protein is CASSLATGYSGDTQYF. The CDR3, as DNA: TGCGCCAGCAGCTTGGCCACAGGATATAGTGGAGATACGCAGTATTTT.

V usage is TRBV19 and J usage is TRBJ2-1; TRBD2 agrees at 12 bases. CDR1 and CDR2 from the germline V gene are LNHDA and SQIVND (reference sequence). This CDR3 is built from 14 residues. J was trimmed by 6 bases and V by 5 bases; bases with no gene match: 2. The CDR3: CASSLAGGSNEQFF. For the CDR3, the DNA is TGTGCCAGTAGTCTAGCGGGGGGGTCCAATGAGCAGTTCTTC.

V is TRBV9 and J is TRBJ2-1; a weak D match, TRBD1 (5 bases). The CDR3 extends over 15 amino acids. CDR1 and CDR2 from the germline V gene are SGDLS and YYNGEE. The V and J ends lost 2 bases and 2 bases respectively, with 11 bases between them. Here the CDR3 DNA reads TGTGCCAGCAGCGTGGTTGGCAGGGCCTACAATGAGCAGTTCTTC. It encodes CASSVVGRAYNEQFF. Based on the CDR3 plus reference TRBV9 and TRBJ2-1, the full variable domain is DSGVTQTPKHLITATGQRVTLRCSPRSGDLSVYWYQQSLDQGLQFLIQYYNGEERAKGNILERFSAQQFPDLHSELNLSSLELGDSALYFCASSVVGRAYNEQFFGPGTRLTVL.

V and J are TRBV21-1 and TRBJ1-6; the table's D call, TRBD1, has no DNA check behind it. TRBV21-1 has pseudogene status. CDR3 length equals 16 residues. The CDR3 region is CASSANRDRDNSPLHF. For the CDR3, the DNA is TGTGCCAGCAGCGCTAACCGGGACAGGGATAATTCACCCCTCCACTTT.

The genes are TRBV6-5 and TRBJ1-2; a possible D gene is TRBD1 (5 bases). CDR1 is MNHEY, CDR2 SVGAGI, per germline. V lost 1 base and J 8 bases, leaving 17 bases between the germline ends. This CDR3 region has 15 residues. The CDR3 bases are TGTGCCAGCAGTTACTGGGGCCAGTCCCAAGTGGGCTACACCTTC. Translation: CASSYWGQSQVGYTF.

The DNA for the CDR3 is TGTGCCAGCAGTGAATTTCTGGGGGCTGAGGGAGACATTCAGTACTTC. Protein: CASSEFLGAEGDIQYF. The chain joins TRBV6-1 to TRBJ2-4; D may be TRBD1 (6 bases). Trimming took off 2 bases at V and 8 bases at J, with 19 bases between the two ends. Looked up from germline, CDR1 is MNHNS and CDR2 is SASEGT. The CDR3 has 16 amino acids.

The CDR3 reads CASSLGTGGSTQPQHF. The CDR3 region has the DNA TGCGCCAGCAGCCTAGGGACAGGGGGTTCAACTCAGCCCCAGCATTTT. This chain uses TRBV5-1 with TRBJ1-5; 11 bases match TRBD1. Germline V gives CDR1 SGHRS, CDR2 YFSETQ. After removal of 4 bases from V and 6 bases from J, the junction contained 9 bases not matched to a gene. This CDR3 contains 16 residues.

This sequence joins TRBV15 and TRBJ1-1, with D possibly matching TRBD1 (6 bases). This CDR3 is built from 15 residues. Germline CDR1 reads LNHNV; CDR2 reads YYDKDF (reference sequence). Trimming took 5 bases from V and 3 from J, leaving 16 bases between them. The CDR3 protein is CATSVGGIGDTEAFF. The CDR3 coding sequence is TGTGCCACCAGCGTAGGGGGAATAGGTGACACTGAAGCTTTCTTT.

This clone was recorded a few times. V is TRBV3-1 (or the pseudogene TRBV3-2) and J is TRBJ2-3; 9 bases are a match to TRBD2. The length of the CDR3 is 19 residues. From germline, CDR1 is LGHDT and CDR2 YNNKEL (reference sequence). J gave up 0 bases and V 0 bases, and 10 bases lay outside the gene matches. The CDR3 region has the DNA TGTGCCAGCAGCCAAGATGGACTTACCCTAGCGGGGAGCACAGATACGCAGTATTTT. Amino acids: CASSQDGLTLAGSTDTQYF.

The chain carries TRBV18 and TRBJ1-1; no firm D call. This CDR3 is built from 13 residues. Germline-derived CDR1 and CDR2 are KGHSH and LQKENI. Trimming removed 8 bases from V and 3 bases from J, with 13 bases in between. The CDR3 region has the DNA TGTGCCAGCGCCCAAATGAGGGACACTGAAGCTTTCTTT. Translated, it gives CASAQMRDTEAFF.

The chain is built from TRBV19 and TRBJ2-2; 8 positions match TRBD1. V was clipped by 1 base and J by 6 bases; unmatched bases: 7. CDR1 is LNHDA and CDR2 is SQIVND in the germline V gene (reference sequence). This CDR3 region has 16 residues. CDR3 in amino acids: CASSIGGQGASGELFF. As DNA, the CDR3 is TGTGCCAGTAGTATAGGCGGGCAGGGGGCATCCGGGGAGCTGTTTTTT. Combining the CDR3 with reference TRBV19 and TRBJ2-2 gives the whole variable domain DGGITQSPKYLFRKEGQNVTLSCEQNLNHDAMYWYRQDPGQGLRLIYYSQIVNDFQKGDIAEGYSVSREKKESFPLTVTSAQKNPTAFYLCASSIGGQGASGELFFGEGSRLTVL.

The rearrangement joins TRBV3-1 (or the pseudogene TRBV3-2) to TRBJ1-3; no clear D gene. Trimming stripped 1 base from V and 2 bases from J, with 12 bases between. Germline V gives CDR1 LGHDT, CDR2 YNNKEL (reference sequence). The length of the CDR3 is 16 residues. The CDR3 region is CASSQASGGAGNTIYF. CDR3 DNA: TGTGCCAGCAGCCAAGCCAGCGGCGGGGCTGGAAACACCATATATTTT.

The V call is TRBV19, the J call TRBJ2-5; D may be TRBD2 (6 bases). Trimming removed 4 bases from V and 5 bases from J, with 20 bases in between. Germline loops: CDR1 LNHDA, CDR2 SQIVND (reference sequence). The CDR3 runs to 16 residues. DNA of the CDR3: TGTGCCAGTAGTACTGGAGGGGCTAGAGCAATTGAGACCCAGTACTTC. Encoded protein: CASSTGGARAIETQYF.

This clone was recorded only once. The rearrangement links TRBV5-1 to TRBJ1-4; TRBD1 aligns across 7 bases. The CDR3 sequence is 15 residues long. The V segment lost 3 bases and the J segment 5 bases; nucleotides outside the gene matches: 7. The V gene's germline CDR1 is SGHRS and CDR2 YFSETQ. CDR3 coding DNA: TGCGCCAGCAGCTATTCGACAGGGAGGAATGAAAAACTGTTTTTT. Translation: CASSYSTGRNEKLFF.

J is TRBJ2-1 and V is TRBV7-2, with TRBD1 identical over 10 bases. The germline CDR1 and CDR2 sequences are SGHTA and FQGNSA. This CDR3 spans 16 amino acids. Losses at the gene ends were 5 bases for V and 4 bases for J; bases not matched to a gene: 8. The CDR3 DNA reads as TGTGCCAGCAGCCAAAACCGACAGGGGGCGTACAATGAGCAGTTCTTC. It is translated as CASSQNRQGAYNEQFF.

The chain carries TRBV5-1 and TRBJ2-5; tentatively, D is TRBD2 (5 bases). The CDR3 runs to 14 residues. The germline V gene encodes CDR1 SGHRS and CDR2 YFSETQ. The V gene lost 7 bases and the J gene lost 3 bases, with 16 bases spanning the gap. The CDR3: CASGSGRVEETQYF. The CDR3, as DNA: TGCGCCAGCGGGTCTGGGCGGGTGGAAGAGACCCAGTACTTC. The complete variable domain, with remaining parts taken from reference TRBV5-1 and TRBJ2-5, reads KAGVTQTPRYLIKTRGQQVTLSCSPISGHRSVSWYQQTPGQGLQFLFEYFSETQRNKGNFPGRFSGRQFSNSRSEMNVSTLELGDSALYLCASGSGRVEETQYFGPGTRLLVL.

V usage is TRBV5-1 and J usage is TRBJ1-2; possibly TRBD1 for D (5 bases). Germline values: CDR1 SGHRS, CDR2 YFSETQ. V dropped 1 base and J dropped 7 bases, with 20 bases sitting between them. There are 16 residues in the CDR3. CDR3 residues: CASSLRPPAQGIGYTF. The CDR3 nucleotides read TGCGCCAGCAGCTTGCGCCCCCCGGCGCAGGGTATTGGCTACACCTTC.

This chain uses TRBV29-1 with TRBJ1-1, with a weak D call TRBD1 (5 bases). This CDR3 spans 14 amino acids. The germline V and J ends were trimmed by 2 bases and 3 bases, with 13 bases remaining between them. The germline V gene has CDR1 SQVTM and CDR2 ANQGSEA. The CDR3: CSVEFLSGYTEAFF. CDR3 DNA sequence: TGCAGCGTTGAATTTTTGTCAGGGTACACTGAAGCTTTCTTT.

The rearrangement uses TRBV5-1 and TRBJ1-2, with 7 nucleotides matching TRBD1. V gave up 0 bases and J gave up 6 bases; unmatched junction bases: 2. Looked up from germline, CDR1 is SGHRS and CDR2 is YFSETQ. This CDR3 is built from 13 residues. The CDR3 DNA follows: TGCGCCAGCAGCTTGGACAGGGGACATGGCTACACCTTC. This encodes CASSLDRGHGYTF. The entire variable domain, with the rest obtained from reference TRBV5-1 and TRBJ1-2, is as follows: KAGVTQTPRYLIKTRGQQVTLSCSPISGHRSVSWYQQTPGQGLQFLFEYFSETQRNKGNFPGRFSGRQFSNSRSEMNVSTLELGDSALYLCASSLDRGHGYTFGSGTRLTVV.

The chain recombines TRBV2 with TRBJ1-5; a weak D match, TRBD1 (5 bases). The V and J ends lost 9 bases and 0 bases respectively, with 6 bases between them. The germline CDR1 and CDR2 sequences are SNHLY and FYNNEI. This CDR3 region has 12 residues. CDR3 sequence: CARQASNQPQHF. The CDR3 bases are TGTGCCAGACAGGCTAGCAATCAGCCCCAGCATTTT.